Listed below are T cell receptor beta chains from one sample, sequenced in a study of T cell responses to AZD1222 COVID-19 vaccine. Measured with immunoSEQ multiplex PCR; TCRdb has only the in-frame clones, and not every one. This sample yields 150,000 to 190,000 clones, of which 75% to 95% are seen a single time; 1.5% to 2% belongs to the top ten. The sample was peripheral blood, taken on day 0 of AZD1222 vaccination. The source is an adult in good health. Both conserved end residues are part of each CDR3.

v_call	j_call	cdr3_aa
TRBV18	TRBJ2-3	CASSYTDTQYF
TRBV24-1	TRBJ2-3	CATSDLRLAGADTQYF
TRBV7-2	TRBJ1-2	CASSLGRREIANYGYTF
TRBV12-3/TRBV12-4	TRBJ2-7	CATMTESSYEQYF
TRBV27	TRBJ2-1	CASSLGTSGRNEQFF
TRBV11-2	TRBJ1-1	CASSEYGSSEAFF
TRBV6-5	TRBJ1-4	CASSRGTGDEKLFF
TRBV7-8	TRBJ1-5	CASSLWFSNQPQHF
TRBV25-1	TRBJ2-2	CASSETYGGARELFF
TRBV30	TRBJ1-4	CAGGLNEKLFF
TRBV19	TRBJ1-2	CASSMWDYGYTF
TRBV6-2/TRBV6-3	TRBJ2-7	CASSYRGQGSYEQYF
TRBV3-1/TRBV3-2	TRBJ1-1	CASSPRDSGSNTEAFF
TRBV7-8	TRBJ1-5	CASSFGSDSSNQPQHF
TRBV30	TRBJ1-1	CAWSELATANTEAFF
TRBV5-4	TRBJ1-1	CASSMNGGLNTEAFF
TRBV9	TRBJ1-1	CARSDKQPEAFF
TRBV30	TRBJ2-1	CAWRREGSISCNEQFF
TRBV28	TRBJ1-6	CATSGGRNNSPLHF
TRBV6-5	TRBJ1-2	CASSDRNYGYTF
TRBV18	TRBJ1-2	CASSSKNHYTF
TRBV6-2/TRBV6-3	TRBJ1-5	CASSYSNIGGQGIYSNQPQHF
TRBV5-6	TRBJ1-1	CASSYQGRGNTEAFF
TRBV11-3	TRBJ1-2	CARKDRGGYYGYTF
TRBV24-1	TRBJ1-2	CATSDGQGSYGYTF
TRBV30	TRBJ1-1	CAWSVGGGEEAFF
TRBV5-1	TRBJ2-1	CASRTSGSSYNEQFF
TRBV7-9	TRBJ2-7	CASSLVWGKEQYF
TRBV29-1	TRBJ2-7	CSVDLIGGRKYEQYF
TRBV2	TRBJ1-5	CASSVRFGSNQPQHF
TRBV19	TRBJ2-7	CASSRGQGAYEQYF
TRBV5-1	TRBJ2-7	CASSLYGRAIDEQYF
TRBV21-1	TRBJ2-1	CASSKVCAPRGGSGNWEVYNEQFF
TRBV28	TRBJ1-1	CASSLPDRGLDIFTEAFF
TRBV18	TRBJ2-7	CASSPSQRSLAGDYEQYF